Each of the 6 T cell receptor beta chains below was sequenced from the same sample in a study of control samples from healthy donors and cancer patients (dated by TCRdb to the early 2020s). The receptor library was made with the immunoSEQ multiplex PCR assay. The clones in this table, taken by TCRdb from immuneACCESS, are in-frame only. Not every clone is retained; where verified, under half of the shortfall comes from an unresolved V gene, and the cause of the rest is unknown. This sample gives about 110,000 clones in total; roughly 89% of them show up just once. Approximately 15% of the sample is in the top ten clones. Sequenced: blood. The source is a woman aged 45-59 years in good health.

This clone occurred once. The CDR3 region has the DNA TGTGCCAGCAGTGAAGCACCGCGGGACAGGGGCATTCAGAATCAGCCCCAGCATTTT. It codes for CASSEAPRDRGIQNQPQHF. The V gene is TRBV6-1, the J gene TRBJ1-5, with 10 bases matching TRBD1. This CDR3 spans 19 amino acids. The V gene's germline CDR1 is MNHNS and CDR2 SASEGT. Losses at the gene ends were 0 bases for V and 4 bases for J; bases not matched to a gene: 12.

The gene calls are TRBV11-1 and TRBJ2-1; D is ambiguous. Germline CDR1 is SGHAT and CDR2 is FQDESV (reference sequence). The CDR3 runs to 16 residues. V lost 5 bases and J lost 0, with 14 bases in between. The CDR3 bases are TGTGCCAGCAGCCCCCGATGGGGTAGCTCCTACAATGAGCAGTTCTTC. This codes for CASSPRWGSSYNEQFF.

CDR3: CASSLTEDGAAYEQYF. CDR3 bases: TGTGCCAGCAGCTTAACTGAGGACGGTGCGGCGTACGAGCAGTACTTC. This chain connects TRBV7-8 to TRBJ2-7; D unresolved. Trimming removed 2 bases from V and 4 bases from J, with 18 bases in between. CDR1 SGHVS and CDR2 FQNEAQ come from the germline V gene. CDR3 length equals 16 residues.

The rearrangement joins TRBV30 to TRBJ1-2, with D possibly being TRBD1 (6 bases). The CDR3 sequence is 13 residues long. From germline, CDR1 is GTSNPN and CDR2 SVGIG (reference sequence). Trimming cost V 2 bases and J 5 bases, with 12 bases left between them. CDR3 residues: CAWSHRDPYGYTF. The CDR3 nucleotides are TGTGCCTGGAGTCACAGGGACCCGTATGGCTACACCTTC.

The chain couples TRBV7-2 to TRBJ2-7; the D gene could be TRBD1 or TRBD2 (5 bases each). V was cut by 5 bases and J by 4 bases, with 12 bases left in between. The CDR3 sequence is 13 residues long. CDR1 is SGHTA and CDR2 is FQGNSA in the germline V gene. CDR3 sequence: CASSQGPMYEQYV. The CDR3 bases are TGTGCCAGCAGCCAGGGACCTATGTACGAGCAGTACGTC.

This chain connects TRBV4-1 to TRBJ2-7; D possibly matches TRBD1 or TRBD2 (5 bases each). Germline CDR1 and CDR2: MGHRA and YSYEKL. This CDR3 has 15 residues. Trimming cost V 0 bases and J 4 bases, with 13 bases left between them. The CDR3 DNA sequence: TGCGCCAGCAGCCAAGAAGCCCCGGGACCTTACGAGCAGTACTTC. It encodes CASSQEAPGPYEQYF.